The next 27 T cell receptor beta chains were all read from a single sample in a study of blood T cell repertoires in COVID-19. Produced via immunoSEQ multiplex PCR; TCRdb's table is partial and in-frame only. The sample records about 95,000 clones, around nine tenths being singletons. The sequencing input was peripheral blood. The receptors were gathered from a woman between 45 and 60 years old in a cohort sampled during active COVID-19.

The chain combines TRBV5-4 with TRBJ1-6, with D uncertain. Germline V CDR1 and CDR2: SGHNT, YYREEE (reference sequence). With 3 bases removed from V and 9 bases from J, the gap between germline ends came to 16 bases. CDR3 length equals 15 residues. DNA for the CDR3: TGTGCCAGCAGCTCTATGAAGATAACGGGTTCACCCCTCCACTTT. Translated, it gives CASSSMKITGSPLHF. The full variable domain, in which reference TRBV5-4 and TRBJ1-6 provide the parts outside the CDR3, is ETGVTQSPTHLIKTRGQQVTLRCSSQSGHNTVSWYQQALGQGPQFIFQYYREEENGRGNFPPRFSGLQFPNYSSELNVNALELDDSALYLCASSSMKITGSPLHFGNGTRLTVT.

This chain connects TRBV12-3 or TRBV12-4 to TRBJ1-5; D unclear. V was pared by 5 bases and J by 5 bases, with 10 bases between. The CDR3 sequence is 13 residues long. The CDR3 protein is CASSNSDYQPQHF. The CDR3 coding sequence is TGTGCCAGCAGTAACAGTGATTATCAGCCCCAGCATTTT.

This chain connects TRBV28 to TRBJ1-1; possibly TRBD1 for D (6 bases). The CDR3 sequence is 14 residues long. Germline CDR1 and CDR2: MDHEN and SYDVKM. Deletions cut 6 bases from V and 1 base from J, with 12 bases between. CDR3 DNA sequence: TGTGCCAGCAGGGGTTTACAGGGGAACACTGAAGCTTTCTTT. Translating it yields CASRGLQGNTEAFF.

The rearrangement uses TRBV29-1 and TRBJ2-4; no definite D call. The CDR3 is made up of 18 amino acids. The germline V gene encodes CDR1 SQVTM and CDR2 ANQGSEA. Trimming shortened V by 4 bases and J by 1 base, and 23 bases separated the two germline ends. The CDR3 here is CSVVLRHDDAWAKNIQYF. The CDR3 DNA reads TGCAGCGTTGTCCTGCGGCACGACGACGCCTGGGCCAAAAACATTCAGTACTTC.

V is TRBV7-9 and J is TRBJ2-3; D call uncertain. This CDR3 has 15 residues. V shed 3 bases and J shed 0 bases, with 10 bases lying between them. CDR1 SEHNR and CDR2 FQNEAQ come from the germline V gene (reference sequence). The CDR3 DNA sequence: TGTGCCAGCAGCTTCCTCTCTTCTAGCACAGATACGCAGTATTTT. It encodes CASSFLSSSTDTQYF.

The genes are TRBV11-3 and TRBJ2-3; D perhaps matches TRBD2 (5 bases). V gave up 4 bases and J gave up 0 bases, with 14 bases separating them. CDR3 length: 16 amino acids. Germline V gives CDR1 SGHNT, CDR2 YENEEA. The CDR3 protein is CASSSAGGPSTDTQYF. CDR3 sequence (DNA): TGTGCCAGCAGCTCCGCCGGCGGGCCCAGCACAGATACGCAGTATTTT.

Written as DNA, the CDR3 is TGCGCCAGCAGCGAGGGACAGGGAACTGGAAACACCATATATTTT. Its protein is CASSEGQGTGNTIYF. V and J are TRBV5-1 and TRBJ1-3, with TRBD1 matching 9 bases. The CDR3 contains 15 residues. Germline CDR1 SGHRS, CDR2 YFSETQ. Unmatched junction bases numbered 4, after V lost 4 bases and J lost 2 bases.

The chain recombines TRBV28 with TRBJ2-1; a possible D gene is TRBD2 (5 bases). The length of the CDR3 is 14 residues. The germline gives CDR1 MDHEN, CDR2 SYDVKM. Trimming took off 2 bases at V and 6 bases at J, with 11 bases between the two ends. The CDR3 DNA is TGTGCCAGCAGTTTAAGAGGGTATCGCAATGAGCAGTTCTTC. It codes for CASSLRGYRNEQFF.

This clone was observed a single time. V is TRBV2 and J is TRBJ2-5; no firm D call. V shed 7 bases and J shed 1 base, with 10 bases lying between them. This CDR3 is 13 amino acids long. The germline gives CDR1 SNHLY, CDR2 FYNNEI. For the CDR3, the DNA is TGTGCCAGCACTTTGACTGGCCAAGAGACCCAGTACTTC. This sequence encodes CASTLTGQETQYF.

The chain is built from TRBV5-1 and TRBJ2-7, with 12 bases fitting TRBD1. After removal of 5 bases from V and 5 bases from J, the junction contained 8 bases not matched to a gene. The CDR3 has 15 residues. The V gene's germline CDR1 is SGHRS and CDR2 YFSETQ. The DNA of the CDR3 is TGCGCCAGCAGACGTTCCGGGACAGGGGGCAACGAGCAGTACTTC. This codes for CASRRSGTGGNEQYF. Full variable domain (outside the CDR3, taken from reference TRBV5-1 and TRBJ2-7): KAGVTQTPRYLIKTRGQQVTLSCSPISGHRSVSWYQQTPGQGLQFLFEYFSETQRNKGNFPGRFSGRQFSNSRSEMNVSTLELGDSALYLCASRRSGTGGNEQYFGPGTRLTVT.

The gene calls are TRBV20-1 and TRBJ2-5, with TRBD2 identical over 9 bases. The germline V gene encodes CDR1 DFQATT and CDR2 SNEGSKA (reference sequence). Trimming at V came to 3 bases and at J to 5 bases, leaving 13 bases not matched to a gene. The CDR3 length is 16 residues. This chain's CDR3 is CSASLPGGRAGETQYF. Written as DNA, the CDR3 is TGCAGTGCTAGTCTCCCGGGCGGGAGGGCCGGCGAGACCCAGTACTTC.

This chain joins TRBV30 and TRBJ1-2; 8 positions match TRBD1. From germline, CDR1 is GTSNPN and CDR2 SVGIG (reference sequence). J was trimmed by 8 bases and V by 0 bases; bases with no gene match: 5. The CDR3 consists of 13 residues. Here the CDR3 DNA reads TGTGCCTGGAGTGTGAGGACAGGGCACGGCTACACCTTC. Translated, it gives CAWSVRTGHGYTF.

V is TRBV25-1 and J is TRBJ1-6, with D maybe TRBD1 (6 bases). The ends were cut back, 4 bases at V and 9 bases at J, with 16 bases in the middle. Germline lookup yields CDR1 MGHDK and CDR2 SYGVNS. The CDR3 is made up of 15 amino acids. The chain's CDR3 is CASSVRGHAGSPLHF. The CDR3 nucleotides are TGTGCCAGCAGTGTAAGGGGACACGCGGGTTCACCCCTCCACTTT.

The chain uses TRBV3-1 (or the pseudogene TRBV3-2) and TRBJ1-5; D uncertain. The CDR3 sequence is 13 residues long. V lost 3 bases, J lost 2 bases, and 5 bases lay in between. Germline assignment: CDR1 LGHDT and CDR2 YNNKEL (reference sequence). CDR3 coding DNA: TGTGCCAGCAGCCAGTCGGGCAATCAGCCCCAGCATTTT. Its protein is CASSQSGNQPQHF.

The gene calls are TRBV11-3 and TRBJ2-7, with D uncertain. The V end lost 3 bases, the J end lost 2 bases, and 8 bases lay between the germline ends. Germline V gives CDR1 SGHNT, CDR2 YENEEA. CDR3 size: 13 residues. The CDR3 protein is CASSFGQTYEQYF. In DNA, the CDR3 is TGTGCCAGCAGCTTCGGTCAAACCTACGAGCAGTACTTC.

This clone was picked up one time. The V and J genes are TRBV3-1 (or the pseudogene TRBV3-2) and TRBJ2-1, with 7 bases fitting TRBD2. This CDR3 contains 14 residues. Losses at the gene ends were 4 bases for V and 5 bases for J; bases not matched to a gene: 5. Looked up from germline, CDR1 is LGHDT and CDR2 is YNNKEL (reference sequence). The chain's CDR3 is CASSLRGENNEQFF. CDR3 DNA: TGTGCCAGCAGCCTTCGGGGGGAAAACAATGAGCAGTTCTTC.

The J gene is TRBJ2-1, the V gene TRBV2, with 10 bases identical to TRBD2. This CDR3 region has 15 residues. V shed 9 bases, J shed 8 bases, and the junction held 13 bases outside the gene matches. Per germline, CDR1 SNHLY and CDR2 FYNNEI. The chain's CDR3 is CASSKEREGIHEQFF. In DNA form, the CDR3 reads TGTGCCAGTTCCAAGGAGCGGGAGGGTATACATGAGCAGTTCTTC.

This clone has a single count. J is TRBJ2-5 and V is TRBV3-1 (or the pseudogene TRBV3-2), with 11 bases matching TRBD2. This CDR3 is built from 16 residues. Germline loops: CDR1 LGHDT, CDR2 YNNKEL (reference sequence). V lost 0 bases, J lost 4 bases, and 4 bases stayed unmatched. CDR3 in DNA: TGTGCCAGCAGCCAAGAACTAGCGGGGGCCGGAGAGACCCAGTACTTC. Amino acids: CASSQELAGAGETQYF.

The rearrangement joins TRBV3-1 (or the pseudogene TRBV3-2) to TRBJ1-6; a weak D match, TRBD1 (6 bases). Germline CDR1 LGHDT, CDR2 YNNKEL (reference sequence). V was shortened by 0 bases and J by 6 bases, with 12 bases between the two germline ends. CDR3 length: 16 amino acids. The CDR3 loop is CASSQDMTGFNSPLHF. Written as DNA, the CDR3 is TGTGCCAGCAGCCAAGATATGACAGGATTTAATTCACCCCTCCACTTT.

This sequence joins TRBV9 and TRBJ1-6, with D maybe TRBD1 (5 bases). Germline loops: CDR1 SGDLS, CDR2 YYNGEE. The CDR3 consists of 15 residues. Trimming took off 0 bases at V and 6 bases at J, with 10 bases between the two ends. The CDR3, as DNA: TGTGCCAGCAGCGTAGATGTCGACAGTAATTCACCCCTCCACTTT. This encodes CASSVDVDSNSPLHF.

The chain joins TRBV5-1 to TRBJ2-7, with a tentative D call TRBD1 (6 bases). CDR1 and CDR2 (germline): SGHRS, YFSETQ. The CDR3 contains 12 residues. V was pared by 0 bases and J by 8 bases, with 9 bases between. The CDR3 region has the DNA TGCGCCAGCAGCTTGGATGGGGACAAGCAGTACTTC. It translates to CASSLDGDKQYF.

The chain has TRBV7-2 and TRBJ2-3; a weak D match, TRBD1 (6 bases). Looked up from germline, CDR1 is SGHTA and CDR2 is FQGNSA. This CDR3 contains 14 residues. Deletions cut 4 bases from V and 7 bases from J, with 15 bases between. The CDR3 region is CASSYNRDTHTQYF. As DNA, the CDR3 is TGTGCCAGCAGCTATAACCGGGACACCCATACGCAGTATTTT.

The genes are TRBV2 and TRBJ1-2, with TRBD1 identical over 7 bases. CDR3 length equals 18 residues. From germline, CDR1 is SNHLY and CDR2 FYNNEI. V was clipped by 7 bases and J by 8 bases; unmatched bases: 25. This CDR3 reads CASTPPRTGKVKSAGYTF. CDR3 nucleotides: TGTGCCAGCACGCCGCCTCGGACAGGAAAGGTTAAGTCCGCCGGCTACACCTTC.

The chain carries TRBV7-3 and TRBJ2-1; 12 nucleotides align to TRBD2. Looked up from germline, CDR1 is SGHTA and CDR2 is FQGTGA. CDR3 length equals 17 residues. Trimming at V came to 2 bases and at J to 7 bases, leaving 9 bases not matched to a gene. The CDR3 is CASSLGGASGRGNEQFF. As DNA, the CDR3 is TGTGCCAGCAGCTTAGGAGGAGCTAGCGGGAGGGGGAATGAGCAGTTCTTC.

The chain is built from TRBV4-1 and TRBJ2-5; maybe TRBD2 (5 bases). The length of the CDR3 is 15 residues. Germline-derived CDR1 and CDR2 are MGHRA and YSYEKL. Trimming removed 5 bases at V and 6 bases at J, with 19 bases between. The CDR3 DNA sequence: TGCGCCAGCAGCTTAACCCGAGGAGGTGGACAGACCCAGTACTTC. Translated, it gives CASSLTRGGGQTQYF.

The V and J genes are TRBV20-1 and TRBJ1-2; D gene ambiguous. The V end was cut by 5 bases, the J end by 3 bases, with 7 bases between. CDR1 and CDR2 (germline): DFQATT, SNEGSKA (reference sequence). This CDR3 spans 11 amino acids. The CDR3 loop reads CSADTDYGYTF. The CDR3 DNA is TGCAGTGCTGACACAGACTATGGCTACACCTTC.

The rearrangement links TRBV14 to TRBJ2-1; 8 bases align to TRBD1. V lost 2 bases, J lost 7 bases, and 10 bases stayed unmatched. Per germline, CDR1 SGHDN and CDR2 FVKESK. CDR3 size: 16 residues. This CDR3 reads CASSQRWQGAGNEQFF. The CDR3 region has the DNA TGTGCCAGCAGCCAACGCTGGCAGGGGGCTGGGAATGAGCAGTTCTTC.